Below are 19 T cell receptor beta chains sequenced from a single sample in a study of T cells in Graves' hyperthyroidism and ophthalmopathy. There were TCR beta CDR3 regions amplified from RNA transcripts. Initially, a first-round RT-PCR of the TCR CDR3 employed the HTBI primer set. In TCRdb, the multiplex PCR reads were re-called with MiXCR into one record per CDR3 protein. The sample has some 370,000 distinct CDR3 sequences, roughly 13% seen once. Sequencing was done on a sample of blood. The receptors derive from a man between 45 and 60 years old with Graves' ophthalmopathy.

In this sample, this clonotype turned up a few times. Here the CDR3 DNA reads TGTGCCAGTCGGGGGCCCCCGAAGACTGAAGCTTTCTTT. Translation gives CASRGPPKTEAFF. The rearrangement uses TRBV7-2 and TRBJ1-1; TRBD1 might be the D (6 bases). CDR1 is SGHTA, CDR2 FQGNSA, per germline. V lost 9 bases, J lost 5 bases, and 16 bases lay in between. The CDR3 is 13 residues long.

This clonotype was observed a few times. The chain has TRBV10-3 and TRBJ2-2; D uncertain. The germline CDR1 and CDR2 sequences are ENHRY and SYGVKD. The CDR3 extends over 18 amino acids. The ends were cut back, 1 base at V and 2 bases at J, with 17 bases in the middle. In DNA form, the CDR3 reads TGTGCCATCAGTGAGTTACCCCCCCTTGGCTCAAACACCGGGGAGCTGTTTTTT. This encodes CAISELPPLGSNTGELFF.

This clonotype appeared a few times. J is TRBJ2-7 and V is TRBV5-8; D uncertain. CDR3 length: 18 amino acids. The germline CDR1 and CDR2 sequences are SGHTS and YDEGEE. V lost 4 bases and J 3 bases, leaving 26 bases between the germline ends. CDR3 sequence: CASSRPAASTPLYYEQYF. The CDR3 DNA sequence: TGTGCCAGCAGCCGACCGGCCGCTTCAACCCCCCTTTACTACGAGCAGTACTTC. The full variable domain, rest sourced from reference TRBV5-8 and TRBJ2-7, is EAGVTQSPTHLIKTRGQQATLRCSPISGHTSVYWYQQALGLGLQFLLWYDEGEERNRGNFPPRFSGRQFPNYSSELNVNALELEDSALYLCASSRPAASTPLYYEQYFGPGTRLTVT.

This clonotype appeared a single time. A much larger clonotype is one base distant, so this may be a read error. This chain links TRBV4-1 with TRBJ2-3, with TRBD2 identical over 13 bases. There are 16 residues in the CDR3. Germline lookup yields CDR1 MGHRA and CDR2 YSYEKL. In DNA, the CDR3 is TGCGCCAGCAGCCAAGTACTAGCGGGAGGGGCAGATGCGCAGTATTTT. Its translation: CASSQVLAGGADAQYF.

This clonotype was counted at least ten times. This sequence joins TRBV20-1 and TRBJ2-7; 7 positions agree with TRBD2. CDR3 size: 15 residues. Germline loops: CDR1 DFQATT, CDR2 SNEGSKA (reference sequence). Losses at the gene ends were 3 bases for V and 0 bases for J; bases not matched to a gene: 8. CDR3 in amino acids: CSASKGGASSYEQYF. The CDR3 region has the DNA TGCAGTGCTAGTAAGGGAGGGGCAAGCTCCTACGAGCAGTACTTC.

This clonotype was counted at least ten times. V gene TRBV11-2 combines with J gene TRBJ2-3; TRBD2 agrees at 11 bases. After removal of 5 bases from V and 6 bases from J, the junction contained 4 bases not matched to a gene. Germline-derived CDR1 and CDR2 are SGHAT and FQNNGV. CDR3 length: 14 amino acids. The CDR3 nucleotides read TGTGCCAGCAGCCCGACTAGCGGGAAGGATACGCAGTATTTT. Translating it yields CASSPTSGKDTQYF.

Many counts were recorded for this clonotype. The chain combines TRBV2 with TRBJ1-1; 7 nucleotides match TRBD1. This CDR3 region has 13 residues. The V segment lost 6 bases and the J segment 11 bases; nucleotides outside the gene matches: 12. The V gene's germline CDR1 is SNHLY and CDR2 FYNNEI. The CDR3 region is CASRDGTAGRAFF. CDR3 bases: TGTGCCAGCAGGGACGGGACAGCTGGACGGGCTTTCTTT.

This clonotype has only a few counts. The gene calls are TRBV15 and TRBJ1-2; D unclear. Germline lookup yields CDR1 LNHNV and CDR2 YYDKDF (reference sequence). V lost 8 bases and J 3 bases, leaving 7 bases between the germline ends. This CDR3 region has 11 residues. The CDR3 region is CATGKDYGYTF. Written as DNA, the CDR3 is TGTGCCACCGGCAAAGACTATGGCTACACCTTC.

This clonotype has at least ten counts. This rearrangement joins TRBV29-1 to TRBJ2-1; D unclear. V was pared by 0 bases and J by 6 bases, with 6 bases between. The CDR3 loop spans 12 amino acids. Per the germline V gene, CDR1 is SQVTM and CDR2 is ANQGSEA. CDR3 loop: CSVEERFNEQFF. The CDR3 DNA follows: TGCAGCGTTGAAGAGAGGTTCAATGAGCAGTTCTTC.

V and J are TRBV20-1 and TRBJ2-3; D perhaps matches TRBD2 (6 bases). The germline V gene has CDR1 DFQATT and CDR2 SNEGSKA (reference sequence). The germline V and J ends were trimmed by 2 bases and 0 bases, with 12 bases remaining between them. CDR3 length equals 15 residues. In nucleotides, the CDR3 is TGCAGTGCTAGAAGCGGCGGAGGGAGCACAGATACGCAGTATTTT. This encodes CSARSGGGSTDTQYF.

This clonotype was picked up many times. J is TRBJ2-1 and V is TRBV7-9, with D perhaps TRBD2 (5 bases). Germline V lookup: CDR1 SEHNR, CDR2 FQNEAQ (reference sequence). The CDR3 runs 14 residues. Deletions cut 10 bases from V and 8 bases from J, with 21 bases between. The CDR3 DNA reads TGTGCCACGCACACGCTGATTGGAGCGGATGAGCAGTTCTTC. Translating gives CATHTLIGADEQFF.

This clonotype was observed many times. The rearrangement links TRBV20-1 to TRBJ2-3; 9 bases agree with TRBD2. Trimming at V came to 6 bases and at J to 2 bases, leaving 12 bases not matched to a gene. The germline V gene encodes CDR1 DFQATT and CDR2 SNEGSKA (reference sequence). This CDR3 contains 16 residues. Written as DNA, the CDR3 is TGCAGTGCAAATGGGGCTAGCGGGGTCGACACAGATACGCAGTATTTT. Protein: CSANGASGVDTDTQYF.

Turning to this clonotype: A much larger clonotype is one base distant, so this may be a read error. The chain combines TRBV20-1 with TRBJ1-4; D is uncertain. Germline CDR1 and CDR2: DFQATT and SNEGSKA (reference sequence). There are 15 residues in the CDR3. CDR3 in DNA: TGCAATGCTAGAGATAAGGGTATATCGGGTGAAGAACTGTTTTTT. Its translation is CNARDKGISGEELFF.

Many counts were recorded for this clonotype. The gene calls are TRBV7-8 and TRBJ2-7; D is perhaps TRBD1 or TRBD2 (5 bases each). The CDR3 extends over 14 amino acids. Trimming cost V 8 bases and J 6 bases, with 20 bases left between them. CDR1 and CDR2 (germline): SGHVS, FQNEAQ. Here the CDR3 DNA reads TGTGCCAGCGAAACGGGACGCCTGTCCGGCGAGCAGTACTTC. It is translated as CASETGRLSGEQYF.

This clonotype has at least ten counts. The CDR3 spells CASSFGGAEQFF. As DNA, the CDR3 is TGTGCCAGCAGCTTCGGGGGGGCTGAGCAGTTCTTC. V is TRBV11-2 and J is TRBJ2-1, with 8 nucleotides matching TRBD2. Unmatched junction bases numbered 1, after V lost 3 bases and J lost 9 bases. From germline, CDR1 is SGHAT and CDR2 FQNNGV. This CDR3 has 12 amino acids.

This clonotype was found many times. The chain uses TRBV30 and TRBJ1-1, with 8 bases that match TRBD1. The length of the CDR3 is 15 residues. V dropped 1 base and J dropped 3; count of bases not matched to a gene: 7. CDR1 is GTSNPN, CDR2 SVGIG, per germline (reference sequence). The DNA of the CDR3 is TGTGCCTGGAGTGACGGGGCAGGGGGCCACACTGAAGCTTTCTTT. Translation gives CAWSDGAGGHTEAFF.

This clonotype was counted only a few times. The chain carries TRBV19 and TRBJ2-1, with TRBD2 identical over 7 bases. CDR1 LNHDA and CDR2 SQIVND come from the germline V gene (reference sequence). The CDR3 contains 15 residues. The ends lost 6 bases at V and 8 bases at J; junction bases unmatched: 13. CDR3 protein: CASSLFAGVGYEQFF. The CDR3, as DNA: TGTGCCAGTAGCCTATTTGCGGGAGTGGGCTATGAGCAGTTCTTC.

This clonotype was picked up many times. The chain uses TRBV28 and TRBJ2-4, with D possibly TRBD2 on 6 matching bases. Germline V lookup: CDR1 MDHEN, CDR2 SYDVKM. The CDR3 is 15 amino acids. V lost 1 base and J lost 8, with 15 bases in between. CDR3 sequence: CASSLSEIGGDIQYF. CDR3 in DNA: TGTGCCAGCAGTTTATCTGAAATAGGAGGGGACATTCAGTACTTC.

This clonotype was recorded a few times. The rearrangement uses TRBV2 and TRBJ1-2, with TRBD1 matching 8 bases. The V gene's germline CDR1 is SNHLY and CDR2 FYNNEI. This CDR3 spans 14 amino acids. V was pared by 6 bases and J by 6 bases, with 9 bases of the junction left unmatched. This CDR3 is CASSPGQGAHGYTF. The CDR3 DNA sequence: TGTGCCAGCAGCCCGGGGCAGGGGGCTCATGGCTACACCTTC.